The 2 T cell receptor beta chains in this list originate from one sample, sequenced in a study of CD4 T cells in relation to SARS-CoV-2 and coronaviruses. Some clones are missing from TCRdb's copy, which holds only in-frame ones; the method was immunoSEQ multiplex PCR. This sample yields 50,000 to 70,000 clones, of which roughly nine tenths are seen a single time; 0.3% to 0.45% belongs to the top ten. The sample was naive CD4+ T cells from PBMCs. Subset indicated: naive CD4+ T cells isolated by negative enrichment. These TCRs come from an adult with COVID-19.

The gene calls are TRBV28 and TRBJ1-2; unclear D gene. The CDR3 is 12 residues long. V was pared by 3 bases and J by 2 bases, with 4 bases between. Germline V gene data show CDR1 as MDHEN and CDR2 as SYDVKM. The CDR3, as DNA: TGTGCCAGCAGTTTTAAAAACTATGGCTACACCTTC. Amino acid sequence: CASSFKNYGYTF.

V gene TRBV3-1 (or the pseudogene TRBV3-2) combines with J gene TRBJ2-3; 15 bases line up with TRBD2. CDR3 length equals 18 residues. Germline V lookup: CDR1 LGHDT, CDR2 YNNKEL (reference sequence). Trimming at V came to 4 bases and at J to 0 bases, leaving 5 bases not matched to a gene. DNA of the CDR3: TGTGCCAGCAGCCGAAGGACTAGCGGGAGGGCTAGCACAGATACGCAGTATTTT. Translating it yields CASSRRTSGRASTDTQYF.